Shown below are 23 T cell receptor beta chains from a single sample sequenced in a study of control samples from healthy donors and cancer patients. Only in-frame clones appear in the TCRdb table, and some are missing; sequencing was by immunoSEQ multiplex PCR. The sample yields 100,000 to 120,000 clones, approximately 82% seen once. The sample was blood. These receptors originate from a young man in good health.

CDR3: CASSLPDSGAPQETQYF. The DNA of the CDR3 is TGTGCCAGCAGCTTACCAGATAGCGGGGCCCCCCAAGAGACCCAGTACTTC. The chain is built from TRBV7-9 and TRBJ2-5, with TRBD2 identical over 8 bases. CDR3 size: 17 residues. CDR1 is SEHNR and CDR2 is FQNEAQ in the germline V gene (reference sequence). With 2 bases clipped from V and 1 base from J, the junction kept 9 bases outside the gene matches. The full variable domain, its missing parts supplied by reference TRBV7-9 and TRBJ2-5, is DTGVSQNPRHKITKRGQNVTFRCDPISEHNRLYWYRQTLGQGPEFLTYFQNEAQLEKSRLLSDRFSAERPKGSFSTLEIQRTEQGDSAMYLCASSLPDSGAPQETQYFGPGTRLLVL.

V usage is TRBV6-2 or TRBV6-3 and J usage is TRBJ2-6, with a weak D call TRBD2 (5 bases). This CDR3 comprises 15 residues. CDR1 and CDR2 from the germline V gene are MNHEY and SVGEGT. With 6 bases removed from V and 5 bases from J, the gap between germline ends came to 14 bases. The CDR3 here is CASSPLASWANVLTF. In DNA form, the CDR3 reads TGTGCCAGCAGCCCCCTAGCTAGCTGGGCCAACGTCCTGACTTTC.

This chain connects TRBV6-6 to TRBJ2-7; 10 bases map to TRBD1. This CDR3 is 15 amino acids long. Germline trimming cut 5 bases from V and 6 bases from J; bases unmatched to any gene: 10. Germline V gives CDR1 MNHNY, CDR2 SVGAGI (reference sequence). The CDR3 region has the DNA TGTGCCAGCAGTAGCCCGGGACAGGGGATGGGCGAGCAGTACTTC. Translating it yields CASSSPGQGMGEQYF.

The CDR3 loop reads CASSTPGTVRSYTF. In DNA, the CDR3 is TGTGCCAGTAGTACCCCAGGGACAGTGAGAAGCTACACCTTC. The V call is TRBV19, the J call TRBJ1-2, with 7 bases fitting TRBD1. V was pared by 4 bases and J by 9 bases, with 11 bases of the junction left unmatched. Germline assignment: CDR1 LNHDA and CDR2 SQIVND (reference sequence). There are 14 residues in the CDR3.

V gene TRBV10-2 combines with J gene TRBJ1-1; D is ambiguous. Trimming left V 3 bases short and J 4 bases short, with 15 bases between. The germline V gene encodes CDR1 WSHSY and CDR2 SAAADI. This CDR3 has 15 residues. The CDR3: CASSDTSLASTEAFF. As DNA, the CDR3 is TGCGCCAGCAGTGATACTTCTCTGGCGAGCACTGAAGCTTTCTTT.

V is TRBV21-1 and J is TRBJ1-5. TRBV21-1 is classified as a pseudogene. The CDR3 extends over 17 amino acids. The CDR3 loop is CASSKVSGAGRCQPQHF. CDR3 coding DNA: TGTGCCAGCAGCAAAGTCAGTGGGGCAGGGAGGTGTCAGCCCCAGCATTTT.

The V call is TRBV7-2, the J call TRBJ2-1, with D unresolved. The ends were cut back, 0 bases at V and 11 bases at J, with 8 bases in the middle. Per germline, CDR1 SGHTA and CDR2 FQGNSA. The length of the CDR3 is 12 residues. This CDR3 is CASSLAPGKQFF. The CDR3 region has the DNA TGTGCCAGCAGCTTAGCCCCGGGTAAGCAGTTCTTC.

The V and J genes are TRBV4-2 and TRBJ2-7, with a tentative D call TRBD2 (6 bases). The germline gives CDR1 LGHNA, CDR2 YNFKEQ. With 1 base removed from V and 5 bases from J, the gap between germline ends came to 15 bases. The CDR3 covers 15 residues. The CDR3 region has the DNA TGTGCCAGCAGCCAAGGCCGAGGTGGAGGGAACGAGCAGTACTTC. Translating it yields CASSQGRGGGNEQYF.

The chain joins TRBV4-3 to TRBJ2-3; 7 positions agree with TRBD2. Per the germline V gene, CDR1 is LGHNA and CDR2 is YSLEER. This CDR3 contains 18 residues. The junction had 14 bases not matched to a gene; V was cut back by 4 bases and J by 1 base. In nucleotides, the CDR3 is TGCGCCAGCAGCCCGACACCCCACACTAGCGTTGGCACAGATACGCAGTATTTT. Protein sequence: CASSPTPHTSVGTDTQYF.

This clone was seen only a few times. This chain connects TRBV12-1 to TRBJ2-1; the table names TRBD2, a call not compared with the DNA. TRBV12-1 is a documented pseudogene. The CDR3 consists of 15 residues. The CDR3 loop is CASSPSGSSYNEQFF. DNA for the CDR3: TGTGCCAGCAGCCCTAGCGGTAGCTCCTACAATGAGCAGTTCTTC.

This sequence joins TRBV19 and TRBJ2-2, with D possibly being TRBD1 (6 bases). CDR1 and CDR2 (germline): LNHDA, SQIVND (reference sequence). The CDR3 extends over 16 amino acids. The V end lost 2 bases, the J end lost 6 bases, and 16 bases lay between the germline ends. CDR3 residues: CASSIQGPLGAGELFF. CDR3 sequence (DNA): TGTGCCAGTAGTATACAGGGGCCACTTGGGGCCGGGGAGCTGTTTTTT.

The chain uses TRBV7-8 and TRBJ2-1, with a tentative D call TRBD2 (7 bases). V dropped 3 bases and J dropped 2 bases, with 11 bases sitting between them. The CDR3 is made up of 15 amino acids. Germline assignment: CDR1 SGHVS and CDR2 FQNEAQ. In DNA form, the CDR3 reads TGTGCCAGCAGCTTGGGCGGGGGCCCCTACAATGAGCAGTTCTTC. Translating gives CASSLGGGPYNEQFF.

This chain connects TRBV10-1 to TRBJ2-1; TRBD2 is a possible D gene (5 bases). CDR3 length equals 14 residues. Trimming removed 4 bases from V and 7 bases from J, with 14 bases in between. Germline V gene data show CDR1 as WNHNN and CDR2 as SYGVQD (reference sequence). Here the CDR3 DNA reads TGCGCCAGCAGTGGCGTCCGGACGGGGAATGAGCAGTTCTTC. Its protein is CASSGVRTGNEQFF.

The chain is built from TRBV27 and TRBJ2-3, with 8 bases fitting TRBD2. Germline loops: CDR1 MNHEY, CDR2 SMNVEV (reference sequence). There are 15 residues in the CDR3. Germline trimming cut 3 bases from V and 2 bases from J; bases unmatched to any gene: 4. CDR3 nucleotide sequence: TGTGCCAGCAGTTTCTGGCGGGGGGCCACAGATACGCAGTATTTT. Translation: CASSFWRGATDTQYF.

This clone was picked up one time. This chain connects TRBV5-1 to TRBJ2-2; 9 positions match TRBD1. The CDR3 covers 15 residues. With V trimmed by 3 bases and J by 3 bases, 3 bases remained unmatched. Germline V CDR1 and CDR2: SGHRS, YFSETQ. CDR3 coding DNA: TGCGCCAGCAGCTCGGGACAGGGTGACACCGGGGAGCTGTTTTTT. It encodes CASSSGQGDTGELFF.

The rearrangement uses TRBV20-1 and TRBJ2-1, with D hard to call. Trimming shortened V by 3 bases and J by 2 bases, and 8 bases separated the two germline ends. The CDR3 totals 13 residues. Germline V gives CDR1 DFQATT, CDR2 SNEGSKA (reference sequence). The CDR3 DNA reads TGCAGTGCTAGTCAACGGGCCTACAATGAGCAGTTCTTC. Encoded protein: CSASQRAYNEQFF.

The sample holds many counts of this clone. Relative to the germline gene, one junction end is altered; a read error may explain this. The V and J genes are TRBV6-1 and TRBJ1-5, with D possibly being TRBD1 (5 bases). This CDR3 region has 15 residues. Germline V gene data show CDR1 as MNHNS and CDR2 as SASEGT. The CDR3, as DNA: TGTGCCAGCAGAGAAGGGGTTCTAGGGAAGCGGCCCCAGCATTTT. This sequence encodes CASREGVLGKRPQHF.

As DNA, the CDR3 is TGTGCCAGTAGTATCTGGTTAGCGGGGGCCCTAGGGGAGCAGTTCTTC. Residues: CASSIWLAGALGEQFF. This chain uses TRBV19 with TRBJ2-1; the match to TRBD2 covers 9 bases. Germline assignment: CDR1 LNHDA and CDR2 SQIVND (reference sequence). V shed 3 bases, J shed 10 bases, and the junction held 13 bases outside the gene matches. The CDR3 length is 16 residues.

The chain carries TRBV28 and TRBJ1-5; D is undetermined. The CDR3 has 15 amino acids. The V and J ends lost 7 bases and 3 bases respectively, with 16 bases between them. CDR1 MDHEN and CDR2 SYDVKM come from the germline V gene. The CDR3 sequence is CASTNLGSSNQPQHF. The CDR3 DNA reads TGTGCCAGCACGAATTTGGGCAGCTCCAATCAGCCCCAGCATTTT.

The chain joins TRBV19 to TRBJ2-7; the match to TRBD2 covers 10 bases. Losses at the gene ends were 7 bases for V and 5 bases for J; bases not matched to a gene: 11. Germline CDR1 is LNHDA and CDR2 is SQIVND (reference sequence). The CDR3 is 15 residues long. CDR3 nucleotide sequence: TGTGCCAGTAACCAGCGGGGGGGAAGAGGTGACGAGCAGTACTTC. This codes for CASNQRGGRGDEQYF.

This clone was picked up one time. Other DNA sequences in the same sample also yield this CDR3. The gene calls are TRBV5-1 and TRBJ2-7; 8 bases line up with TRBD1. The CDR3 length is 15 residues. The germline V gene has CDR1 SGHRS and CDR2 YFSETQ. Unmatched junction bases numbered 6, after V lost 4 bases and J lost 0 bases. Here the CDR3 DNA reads TGCGCCAGCAGCCTCGGACAGGGCAGCTCCTACGAGCAGTACTTC. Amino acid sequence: CASSLGQGSSYEQYF.

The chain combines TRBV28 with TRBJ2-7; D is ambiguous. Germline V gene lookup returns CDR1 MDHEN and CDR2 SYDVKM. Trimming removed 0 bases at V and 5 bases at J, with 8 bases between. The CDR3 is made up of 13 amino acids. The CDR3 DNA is TGTGCCAGCAGTTTATGGGGCGTCCACGAGCAGTACGTC. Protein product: CASSLWGVHEQYV.

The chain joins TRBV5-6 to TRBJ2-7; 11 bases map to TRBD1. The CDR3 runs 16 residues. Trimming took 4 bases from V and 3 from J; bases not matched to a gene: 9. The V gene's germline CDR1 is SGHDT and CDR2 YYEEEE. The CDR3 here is CASSLGTGGIFYEQYF. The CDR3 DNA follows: TGTGCCAGCAGCCTGGGGACAGGGGGTATCTTCTACGAGCAGTACTTC.